The T cell receptor (beta chain) under discussion was sequenced for a study of identical twins. This CDR3 has 15 residues. CDR1 is SGDLS and CDR2 is YYNGEE in the germline V gene. V shed 0 bases, J shed 4 bases, and the junction held 3 bases outside the gene matches. TCRdb reprocessed the 5' RACE reads with MiXCR, giving one entry per CDR3 protein. Of just over 450,000 distinct CDR3 sequences in the sample, about 14% were seen once. Study results and caveats: Within beta out-of-frame sequences, the excess sharing observed between twins was weaker.

Comment on this clonotype: The antigen is undetermined.

These data were also filed under a second study, of yellow fever vaccine responses in identical twins. That source notes: The T cell response to vaccination in identical twins was reportedly partly convergent and partly personalized.

This chain connects TRBV9 to TRBJ2-3; the match to TRBD1 covers 9 bases. The sample consisted of CD4+ T cells sorted from blood. The TCR comes from a woman aged 18-29 years in good health. The CDR3 coding sequence is TGTGCCAGCAGCGTAGTACAGGGGGCCCCAGATACGCAGTATTTT. Translating it yields CASSVVQGAPDTQYF.